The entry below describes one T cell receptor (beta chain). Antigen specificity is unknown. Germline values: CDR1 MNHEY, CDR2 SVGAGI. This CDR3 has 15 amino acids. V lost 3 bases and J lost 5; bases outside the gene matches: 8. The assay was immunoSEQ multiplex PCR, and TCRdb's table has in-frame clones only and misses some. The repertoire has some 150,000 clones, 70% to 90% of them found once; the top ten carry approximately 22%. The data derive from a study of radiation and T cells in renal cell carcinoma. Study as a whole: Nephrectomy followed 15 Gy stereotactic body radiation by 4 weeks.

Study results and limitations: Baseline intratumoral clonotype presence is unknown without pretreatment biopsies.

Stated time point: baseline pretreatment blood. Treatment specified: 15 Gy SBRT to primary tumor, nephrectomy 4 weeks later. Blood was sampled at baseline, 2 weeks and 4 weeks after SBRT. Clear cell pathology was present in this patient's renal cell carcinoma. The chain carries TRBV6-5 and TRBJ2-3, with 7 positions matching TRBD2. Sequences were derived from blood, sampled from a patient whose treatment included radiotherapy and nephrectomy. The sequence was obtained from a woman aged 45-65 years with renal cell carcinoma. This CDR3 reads CASSYFGGRRDTQYF. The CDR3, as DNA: TGTGCCAGCAGTTATTTTGGCGGGAGAAGAGATACGCAGTATTTT.